A single sample gave rise to the 25 T cell receptor beta chains below, sequenced in a study of T cells in Graves' hyperthyroidism and ophthalmopathy. The investigators amplified TCR beta CDR3 regions from RNA transcripts. HTBI primers were employed in a first-round RT-PCR of the TCR CDR3. From the multiplex PCR reads, TCRdb called clonotypes with MiXCR, one entry per CDR3 protein. This sample has roughly 550,000 distinct CDR3 sequences; 15% to 20% occur once, and the top ten carry around 32%. Specimen: blood. The receptors come from a woman aged 30 to 39 with Graves' ophthalmopathy.

Ten or more counts support this clonotype. The CDR3 DNA reads as TGTGCCAGCAGCGCGAAAGTTTCTAGCGGGACGACGAATGAGCAGTTCTTC. As protein: CASSAKVSSGTTNEQFF. The chain uses TRBV9 and TRBJ2-1; 9 positions agree with TRBD2. The germline gives CDR1 SGDLS, CDR2 YYNGEE. The CDR3 has 17 residues. The ends lost 3 bases at V and 7 bases at J; junction bases unmatched: 14.

This clonotype was counted many times. The V call is TRBV2, the J call TRBJ2-5; D possibly corresponds to TRBD2 (6 bases). This CDR3 spans 14 amino acids. Germline V CDR1 and CDR2: SNHLY, FYNNEI. Trimming stripped 5 bases from V and 1 base from J, with 11 bases between. This CDR3 is CASSLEAGQETQYF. Written as DNA, the CDR3 is TGTGCCAGCAGTCTTGAAGCGGGCCAAGAGACCCAGTACTTC. The complete variable domain, with remaining parts taken from reference TRBV2 and TRBJ2-5, reads EPEVTQTPSHQVTQMGQEVILRCVPISNHLYFYWYRQILGQKVEFLVSFYNNEISEKSEIFDDQFSVERPDGSNFTLKIRSTKLEDSAMYFCASSLEAGQETQYFGPGTRLLVL.

The V call is TRBV11-3, the J call TRBJ1-1, with D unresolved. This CDR3 is 13 amino acids long. Germline V gene sequence: CDR1 SGHNT, CDR2 YENEEA. The V end was cut by 5 bases, the J end by 3 bases, with 10 bases between. The CDR3 is CASSPDAYTEAFF. The CDR3 DNA reads TGTGCCAGCAGCCCAGACGCCTACACTGAAGCTTTCTTT.

V and J are TRBV20-1 and TRBJ2-7; a possible D gene is TRBD1 (6 bases). The V end lost 0 bases, the J end lost 6 bases, and 15 bases lay between the germline ends. This CDR3 is built from 14 residues. Germline CDR1 reads DFQATT; CDR2 reads SNEGSKA (reference sequence). The CDR3 coding sequence is TGCAGTGCTAGAGACTCGAGGACAGCTCGCGAGCAGTACTTC. Translation: CSARDSRTAREQYF.

This clonotype was recorded many times. The chain links TRBV11-2 to TRBJ1-1; no definite D call. The length of the CDR3 is 15 residues. From germline, CDR1 is SGHAT and CDR2 FQNNGV. The V end was cut by 0 bases, the J end by 1 base, with 9 bases between. The CDR3 region is CASSLDPGPNTEAFF. As DNA, the CDR3 is TGTGCCAGCAGCTTAGACCCGGGCCCGAACACTGAAGCTTTCTTT.

The rearrangement uses TRBV24-1 and TRBJ2-5; tentative D call: TRBD2 (5 bases). Trimming took off 5 bases at V and 1 base at J, with 7 bases between the two ends. Germline CDR1 and CDR2: KGHDR and SFDVKD. The length of the CDR3 is 13 residues. The DNA for the CDR3 is TGTGCCACCAGTGCGAGGGCCCAAGAGACCCAGTACTTC. Its translation is CATSARAQETQYF.

Worth noting for this clonotype: Being one base from a much bigger clone, this may be a read error. This sequence joins TRBV6-2 or TRBV6-3 and TRBJ1-5; tentatively, D is TRBD1 (6 bases). Germline V gene data show CDR1 as MNHEY and CDR2 as SVGEGT. The germline V and J ends were trimmed by 5 bases and 7 bases, with 15 bases remaining between them. The CDR3 runs 14 residues. In DNA form, the CDR3 reads TGTGCCAGCAGTGGGGATATGGGGGGCCAGCCCCAGCATTTT. This encodes CASSGDMGGQPQHF.

The chain couples TRBV7-2 to TRBJ1-6; D may be TRBD1 (5 bases). CDR1 and CDR2 from the germline V gene are SGHTA and FQGNSA. V lost 5 bases and J lost 9, with 14 bases in between. CDR3 size: 14 residues. In nucleotides, the CDR3 is TGTGCCAGCAGCCGCAGGGTTTTGAGTTCACCCCTCCACTTT. Its protein product is CASSRRVLSSPLHF.

This clonotype was found many times. This chain joins TRBV11-2 and TRBJ2-1; D remains unclear. The CDR3 covers 15 residues. With 5 bases removed from V and 2 bases from J, the gap between germline ends came to 13 bases. The germline gives CDR1 SGHAT, CDR2 FQNNGV. Written as DNA, the CDR3 is TGTGCCAGCAGCGAAGGCCCCGGGCCCTACAATGAGCAGTTCTTC. Translation: CASSEGPGPYNEQFF. The variable domain in full, with the rest retrieved from reference TRBV11-2 and TRBJ2-1, is EAGVAQSPRYKIIEKRQSVAFWCNPISGHATLYWYQQILGQGPKLLIQFQNNGVVDDSQLPKDRFSAERLKGVDSTLKIQPAKLEDSAVYLCASSEGPGPYNEQFFGPGTRLTVL.

The J gene is TRBJ1-1, the V gene TRBV25-1; 7 bases align to TRBD1. This CDR3 comprises 16 residues. J gave up 0 bases and V 3 bases, and 7 bases lay outside the gene matches. Per germline, CDR1 MGHDK and CDR2 SYGVNS. CDR3 nucleotide sequence: TGTGCCAGCAGTGACCCGCGACAGGGTTTGAACACTGAAGCTTTCTTT. Translation: CASSDPRQGLNTEAFF.

This clonotype was seen repeatedly, ten times or more. The V gene is TRBV20-1, the J gene TRBJ2-5, with TRBD2 matching over 7 bases. V lost 5 bases and J lost 2; bases outside the gene matches: 8. The CDR3 extends over 14 amino acids. The V gene's germline CDR1 is DFQATT and CDR2 SNEGSKA (reference sequence). CDR3 nucleotides: TGCAGTGCTCGCCGGGACTACAAACAAGAGACCCAGTACTTC. As protein: CSARRDYKQETQYF.

This clonotype has a handful of counts. The rearrangement uses TRBV7-9 and TRBJ2-1; a possible D gene is TRBD1 (5 bases). CDR1 and CDR2 (germline): SEHNR, FQNEAQ (reference sequence). The ends were cut back, 1 base at V and 5 bases at J, with 9 bases in the middle. This CDR3 has 14 amino acids. DNA of the CDR3: TGTGCCAGCAGCTTAGGTGGACACCACAATGAGCAGTTCTTC. Amino acid sequence: CASSLGGHHNEQFF. Full variable domain (outside the CDR3, taken from reference TRBV7-9 and TRBJ2-1): DTGVSQNPRHKITKRGQNVTFRCDPISEHNRLYWYRQTLGQGPEFLTYFQNEAQLEKSRLLSDRFSAERPKGSFSTLEIQRTEQGDSAMYLCASSLGGHHNEQFFGPGTRLTVL.

This clonotype was seen ten or more times. The chain couples TRBV6-2 or TRBV6-3 to TRBJ2-7; TRBD1 is a possible D gene (6 bases). CDR3 length equals 13 residues. V lost 5 bases to trimming and J lost 3 bases, with 11 bases between them. CDR1 and CDR2 from the germline V gene are MNHEY and SVGEGT. CDR3 region: CASSLRDNYEQYF. Written as DNA, the CDR3 is TGTGCCAGCAGTCTCCGGGACAACTACGAGCAGTACTTC.

The genes are TRBV7-9 and TRBJ2-1; TRBD2 matches at 10 bases. V lost 5 bases to trimming and J lost 0 bases; unmatched junction nucleotides: 10. Per germline, CDR1 SEHNR and CDR2 FQNEAQ (reference sequence). The CDR3 is made up of 18 amino acids. The CDR3 protein is CASSPPYSSGSSYNEQFF. In DNA form, the CDR3 reads TGTGCCAGCAGCCCGCCCTACTCTAGCGGGAGCTCCTACAATGAGCAGTTCTTC.

This clonotype has a handful of counts. One base away lies a much larger clone, so this may be a sequencing read error. V usage is TRBV28 and J usage is TRBJ2-1, with 15 nucleotides matching TRBD2. Germline V gene sequence: CDR1 MDHEN, CDR2 SYDVKM. The CDR3 runs 16 residues. V lost 8 bases, J lost 9 bases, and 11 bases stayed unmatched. CDR3 bases: TGTGCCAGCGGTTCGCCGGGACTAGCGGGAGGCGGTGAGCAGTTCTTC. This codes for CASGSPGLAGGGEQFF.

This clonotype turned up a few times. V is TRBV20-1 and J is TRBJ2-7, with 10 nucleotides matching TRBD2. Germline-derived CDR1 and CDR2 are DFQATT and SNEGSKA (reference sequence). The CDR3 spans 14 residues. Losses at the gene ends were 6 bases for V and 7 bases for J; bases not matched to a gene: 12. The CDR3 DNA is TGCAGTGCATACGCTAGCGGGAGAATGGAAGAGCAGTACTTC. Amino acid sequence: CSAYASGRMEEQYF.

This clonotype has at least ten counts. The chain employs TRBV20-1 and TRBJ2-1; D unclear. This CDR3 is 12 amino acids long. Trimming removed 1 base from V and 6 bases from J, with 7 bases in between. Germline V lookup: CDR1 DFQATT, CDR2 SNEGSKA (reference sequence). As DNA, the CDR3 is TGCAGTGCTAGAGGGAAGGGCAATGAGCAGTTCTTC. Its protein product is CSARGKGNEQFF.

This clonotype was seen more than once but under ten times. The rearrangement uses TRBV27 and TRBJ2-1; D is possibly TRBD1 (5 bases). From germline, CDR1 is MNHEY and CDR2 SMNVEV (reference sequence). The CDR3 is made up of 14 amino acids. Trimming took off 4 bases at V and 10 bases at J, with 17 bases between the two ends. CDR3 nucleotide sequence: TGTGCCAGCAGTTCCAGGGATGGGGTCAGAGAGCAGTTCTTC. Translated, it gives CASSSRDGVREQFF.

The genes are TRBV5-6 and TRBJ1-1, with TRBD1 matching over 7 bases. The CDR3 has 14 residues. J lost 1 base, V lost 5 bases, and 5 bases had no gene match. CDR1 SGHDT and CDR2 YYEEEE come from the germline V gene. The CDR3 DNA reads as TGTGCCAGCAGGAGGGACAGAGGGAACACTGAAGCTTTCTTT. This encodes CASRRDRGNTEAFF.

This clonotype was seen many times. This chain uses TRBV28 with TRBJ2-3, with D perhaps TRBD1 or TRBD2 (5 bases each). Trimming removed 6 bases from V and 0 bases from J, with 16 bases in between. Looked up from germline, CDR1 is MDHEN and CDR2 is SYDVKM. This CDR3 is 16 amino acids long. The chain's CDR3 is CASSHLRDGSTDTQYF. The CDR3 DNA is TGTGCCAGCAGCCATCTCCGGGACGGAAGCACAGATACGCAGTATTTT.

This clonotype was detected ten times or more. The rearrangement links TRBV12-3 or TRBV12-4 to TRBJ1-2, with no clear D. There are 15 residues in the CDR3. Trimming cost V 3 bases and J 0 bases, with 11 bases left between them. CDR3 bases: TGTGCCAGCAGTTTTGAGACACTTGCTAACTATGGCTACACCTTC. It translates to CASSFETLANYGYTF.

This clonotype was recorded a few times. The V gene is TRBV19, the J gene TRBJ2-1; D gene unclear. Germline V CDR1 and CDR2: LNHDA, SQIVND (reference sequence). The ends were cut back, 1 base at V and 5 bases at J, with 6 bases in the middle. The CDR3 extends over 13 amino acids. The CDR3 region is CASSIVPDNEQFF. CDR3 DNA: TGTGCCAGTAGTATAGTCCCAGACAATGAGCAGTTCTTC.

The chain links TRBV20-1 to TRBJ2-1; D ambiguous. This CDR3 region has 10 residues. Germline V lookup: CDR1 DFQATT, CDR2 SNEGSKA (reference sequence). V was clipped by 5 bases and J by 11 bases, with 10 bases between them. CDR3 protein: CSASERQQFF. The DNA of the CDR3 is TGCAGTGCTTCCGAGCGTCAGCAGTTCTTC.

This clonotype was recorded at least ten times. J is TRBJ2-2 and V is TRBV28; TRBD2 aligns across 11 bases. V was pared by 6 bases and J by 5 bases, with 8 bases of the junction left unmatched. CDR3 length equals 16 residues. Per the germline V gene, CDR1 is MDHEN and CDR2 is SYDVKM. The CDR3 region is CASRLPTSGSTGELFF. CDR3 DNA: TGTGCCAGCAGGTTACCCACTAGCGGGAGTACCGGGGAGCTGTTTTTT. The whole variable domain, remainder taken from reference TRBV28 and TRBJ2-2, is DVKVTQSSRYLVKRTGEKVFLECVQDMDHENMFWYRQDPGLGLRLIYFSYDVKMKEKGDIPEGYSVSREKKERFSLILESASTNQTSMYLCASRLPTSGSTGELFFGEGSRLTVL.

This clonotype was recorded a few times. The V gene is TRBV28, the J gene TRBJ1-5; D may be TRBD1 (6 bases). Germline V gene data show CDR1 as MDHEN and CDR2 as SYDVKM. CDR3 length equals 14 residues. Trimming took off 6 bases at V and 10 bases at J, with 19 bases between the two ends. This chain's CDR3 is CASRRNRARGPQHF. CDR3 DNA sequence: TGTGCCAGCAGACGAAACAGGGCCCGGGGACCCCAGCATTTT.